Each of the 29 T cell receptor beta chains below was sequenced from the same sample in a study of glioma-infiltrating T cells. Using RNA template, CDR3s of TCR alpha and beta were amplified with iRepertoire arm-PCR. TCRdb reanalysed the multiplex PCR reads using MiXCR and keeps one entry per CDR3 protein. The data show some 100,000 distinct CDR3 sequences, about 25% seen once. Sequenced sample: glioma tissue, nonneoplastic brain tissue, or PBMCs (not recorded which). The receptors originated from a human donor with low-grade glioma or glioblastoma, undergoing nonglioma brain surgery, or in good health (not recorded which).

This clonotype was observed at least ten times. The V and J genes are TRBV6-1 and TRBJ2-7; 10 positions agree with TRBD1. The CDR3 sequence is 14 residues long. V was pared by 5 bases and J by 3 bases, with 4 bases of the junction left unmatched. Germline loops: CDR1 MNHNS, CDR2 SASEGT. This chain's CDR3 is CASSTGTGVYEQYF. In DNA form, the CDR3 reads TGTGCCAGCAGTACCGGGACAGGGGTCTACGAGCAGTACTTC.

The chain combines TRBV4-2 with TRBJ1-5; D not resolved. Between the trimmed V and J ends, which lost 8 bases and 5 bases, there was a span of 13 bases. This CDR3 comprises 13 residues. Germline V gives CDR1 LGHNA, CDR2 YNFKEQ. The CDR3 DNA sequence: TGTGCCAGCGGATCAAGAGGAGATCAGCCCCAGCATTTT. Translation gives CASGSRGDQPQHF.

This clonotype was seen more than once but under ten times. CDR3 protein: CSVLTGGGFTGELFF. CDR3 DNA: TGCAGCGTCCTAACGGGAGGGGGATTCACCGGGGAGCTGTTTTTT. This chain uses TRBV29-1 with TRBJ2-2; 8 bases line up with TRBD2. J lost 4 bases, V lost 6 bases, and 10 bases had no gene match. The length of the CDR3 is 15 residues. CDR1 SQVTM and CDR2 ANQGSEA come from the germline V gene.

Ten or more counts support this clonotype. The chain employs TRBV25-1 and TRBJ2-1; 10 nucleotides line up with TRBD1. This CDR3 contains 13 residues. With V trimmed by 6 bases and J by 6 bases, 2 bases remained unmatched. Germline-derived CDR1 and CDR2 are MGHDK and SYGVNS. CDR3 nucleotides: TGTGCCAGCAGCAGGACAGGGGGCAATGAGCAGTTCTTC. It specifies CASSRTGGNEQFF. The variable domain in full, with the rest retrieved from reference TRBV25-1 and TRBJ2-1, is EADIYQTPRYLVIGTGKKITLECSQTMGHDKMYWYQQDPGMELHLIHYSYGVNSTEKGDLSSESTVSRIRTEHFPLTLESARPSHTSQYLCASSRTGGNEQFFGPGTRLTVL.

Many counts were recorded for this clonotype. A single base separates this from a much larger clone, so it may be a read error. The V call is TRBV6-6, the J call TRBJ2-1; D not resolved. The CDR3 is 11 residues long. V dropped 2 bases and J dropped 7 bases, with 3 bases sitting between them. Germline CDR1 reads MNHNY; CDR2 reads SVGAGI (reference sequence). In nucleotides, the CDR3 is TGTGCCAGCAGTTACGCTAATGAGCAGTTCTTC. As protein: CASSYANEQFF.

This clonotype was recorded many times. J is TRBJ1-1 and V is TRBV7-9; no firm D call. V lost 1 base, J lost 5 bases, and 11 bases lay in between. CDR1 and CDR2 (germline): SEHNR, FQNEAQ (reference sequence). This CDR3 spans 14 amino acids. The CDR3 here is CASSLGGKWTEAFF. For the CDR3, the DNA is TGTGCCAGCAGCTTAGGCGGGAAATGGACTGAAGCTTTCTTT.

This clonotype was found many times. V and J are TRBV20-1 and TRBJ2-1, with TRBD2 identical over 12 bases. Germline V gene lookup returns CDR1 DFQATT and CDR2 SNEGSKA (reference sequence). J lost 4 bases, V lost 0 bases, and 7 bases had no gene match. This CDR3 is 17 amino acids long. The CDR3 reads CSARESRTSGDYNEQFF. The CDR3 DNA is TGCAGTGCTAGAGAATCTAGGACTAGCGGGGATTACAATGAGCAGTTCTTC.

Regarding this clonotype: A junction boundary mismatches the germline segment, possibly from a read error. J is TRBJ1-1 and V is TRBV12-3 or TRBV12-4; TRBD1 is a possible D gene (5 bases). This CDR3 contains 13 residues. The CDR3 protein is CASRLTGIQEASF. The DNA of the CDR3 is TGTGCCAGCAGACTTACAGGAATCCAAGAAGCTTCCTTT.

This clonotype was counted ten times or more. The chain employs TRBV7-9 and TRBJ2-7, with D possibly being TRBD2 (6 bases). This CDR3 is built from 16 residues. Trimming removed 2 bases from V and 5 bases from J, with 19 bases in between. Germline-derived CDR1 and CDR2 are SEHNR and FQNEAQ (reference sequence). CDR3 sequence reads: CASSLTTGTPVNEQYF. The CDR3 coding sequence is TGTGCCAGCAGCTTAACAACCGGGACTCCTGTAAACGAGCAGTACTTC.

This clonotype was counted many times. The V and J genes are TRBV29-1 and TRBJ2-2; a possible D gene is TRBD2 (6 bases). The CDR3 is made up of 12 amino acids. Trimming cost V 6 bases and J 6 bases, with 11 bases left between them. The V gene's germline CDR1 is SQVTM and CDR2 ANQGSEA. The CDR3 loop reads CSVTRVPGELFF. CDR3 bases: TGCAGCGTGACTAGGGTACCCGGGGAGCTGTTTTTT.

With respect to this clonotype: A much more abundant neighbour one base away suggests this may be a read error. The genes are TRBV7-2 and TRBJ2-7; possible D gene TRBD2, 6 bases. The V end was cut by 1 base, the J end by 2 bases, with 15 bases between. This CDR3 is built from 16 residues. CDR1 SGHTA and CDR2 FQGNSA come from the germline V gene. The CDR3 reads CASSLGTNGLTYEQYF. The CDR3 coding sequence is TGTGCCAGCAGCTTAGGGACTAACGGTTTAACCTACGAGCAGTACTTC.

This chain uses TRBV27 with TRBJ2-1; D tentatively reads TRBD1 or TRBD2 (5 bases each). The V gene lost 4 bases and the J gene lost 6 bases, with 10 bases spanning the gap. This CDR3 spans 13 amino acids. Germline CDR1 reads MNHEY; CDR2 reads SMNVEV (reference sequence). The CDR3 DNA is TGTGCCAGCAGTTCCGGGACCATCAATGAGCAGTTCTTC. Translation gives CASSSGTINEQFF.

Worth noting for this clonotype: The junction differs from germline at one of its ends, possibly a read error. The CDR3 coding sequence is TGTGCCAGCAGTTTGACAGGTATTGACTCACCCATCCACTTT. Translation: CASSLTGIDSPIHF. J is TRBJ1-6 and V is TRBV27, with D perhaps TRBD1 (6 bases). The length of the CDR3 is 14 residues. From germline, CDR1 is MNHEY and CDR2 SMNVEV (reference sequence).

The sample holds many counts of this clonotype. V gene TRBV4-1 combines with J gene TRBJ2-1; 7 bases line up with TRBD1. The V and J ends lost 2 bases and 6 bases, in that order; junction bases with no gene match: 4. The length of the CDR3 is 14 residues. Germline V CDR1 and CDR2: MGHRA, YSYEKL. The CDR3 nucleotides read TGCGCCAGCAGCCAACTGACAGGGCGCAATGAGCAGTTCTTC. This sequence encodes CASSQLTGRNEQFF.

In its sample, this clonotype was seen many times. The chain recombines TRBV6-1 with TRBJ1-3; unclear D gene. CDR1 and CDR2 from the germline V gene are MNHNS and SASEGT. The CDR3 covers 12 residues. With 5 bases removed from V and 2 bases from J, the gap between germline ends came to 4 bases. The CDR3: CASSTTGNTIYF. The CDR3 DNA follows: TGTGCCAGCAGTACCACTGGAAACACCATATATTTT.

The table lists this clonotype with many counts. The rearrangement joins TRBV6-2 or TRBV6-3 to TRBJ2-5; perhaps TRBD1 as D (6 bases). This CDR3 contains 16 residues. CDR1 is MNHEY, CDR2 SVGEGT, per germline. Deletions cut 2 bases from V and 1 base from J, with 14 bases between. The CDR3 spells CASSYGRQGFQETQYF. CDR3 bases: TGTGCCAGCAGTTACGGACGGCAGGGGTTCCAAGAGACCCAGTACTTC.

The sample holds many counts of this clonotype. This rearrangement joins TRBV6-4 to TRBJ1-1, with D unclear. The CDR3 totals 13 residues. The germline CDR1 and CDR2 sequences are MRHNA and SNTAGT. The V and J ends lost 3 bases and 1 base respectively, with 6 bases between them. CDR3 DNA: TGTGCCAGCAGTGAGAACAGGAACACTGAAGCTTTCTTT. This encodes CASSENRNTEAFF.

At least ten counts were recorded for this clonotype. This chain links TRBV2 with TRBJ1-1; D remains unclear. This CDR3 spans 13 amino acids. The V gene's germline CDR1 is SNHLY and CDR2 FYNNEI. V was trimmed by 8 bases and J by 1 base, leaving 11 bases between them. The CDR3 loop is CASGPLANTEAFF. CDR3 nucleotides: TGTGCCAGCGGGCCCCTCGCGAACACTGAAGCTTTCTTT.

V gene TRBV6-2 or TRBV6-3 combines with J gene TRBJ2-3, with D possibly being TRBD2 (6 bases). Trimming removed 0 bases from V and 4 bases from J, with 11 bases in between. The CDR3 runs to 15 residues. Germline CDR1 is MNHEY and CDR2 is SVGEGT. The CDR3 nucleotides are TGTGCCAGCAGTTACTCGCACCCGGGGGCAGATACGCAGTATTTT. Encoded protein: CASSYSHPGADTQYF.

This clonotype was observed at least ten times. V and J are TRBV7-2 and TRBJ2-3; D might be TRBD2 (5 bases). V gave up 5 bases and J gave up 4 bases, with 7 bases separating them. The CDR3 sequence is 12 residues long. Germline assignment: CDR1 SGHTA and CDR2 FQGNSA. CDR3 DNA: TGTGCCAGCAGCCGAGGGTCAGATACGCAGTATTTT. Translating it yields CASSRGSDTQYF.

This clonotype was detected many times. V and J are TRBV20-1 and TRBJ2-1, with a possible D match to TRBD1 (5 bases). Germline V gene data show CDR1 as DFQATT and CDR2 as SNEGSKA (reference sequence). The CDR3 is 12 residues long. The CDR3 region is CSVFDRYNEQFF. The CDR3 bases are TGCAGCGTATTTGACAGATACAATGAGCAGTTCTTC.

The table lists this clonotype with many counts. The chain has TRBV5-1 and TRBJ1-1; D remains ambiguous. This CDR3 region has 14 residues. The V end lost 0 bases, the J end lost 1 base, and 7 bases lay between the germline ends. Germline V CDR1 and CDR2: SGHRS, YFSETQ. The CDR3 reads CASSLVGQNTEAFF. The CDR3 bases are TGCGCCAGCAGCTTGGTGGGTCAGAACACTGAAGCTTTCTTT.

There are many counts of this clonotype. V is TRBV20-1 and J is TRBJ2-3; D perhaps matches TRBD2 (5 bases). Trimming stripped 0 bases from V and 4 bases from J, with 14 bases between. This CDR3 has 15 residues. The germline gives CDR1 DFQATT, CDR2 SNEGSKA (reference sequence). The chain's CDR3 is CSARDRRKGADTQYF. The CDR3 bases are TGCAGTGCTAGAGATAGGCGAAAGGGAGCAGATACGCAGTATTTT.

The chain combines TRBV4-3 with TRBJ2-5; a possible D gene is TRBD2 (6 bases). Germline values: CDR1 LGHNA, CDR2 YSLEER. V was shortened by 1 base and J by 5 bases, with 11 bases between the two germline ends. This CDR3 contains 14 residues. The CDR3 DNA sequence: TGCGCCAGCAGCCAAGCCCTGGACTATGAGACCCAGTACTTC. Its translation is CASSQALDYETQYF.

Many counts were recorded for this clonotype. The chain recombines TRBV10-3 with TRBJ2-7; tentatively, D is TRBD1 (6 bases). V was shortened by 7 bases and J by 3 bases, with 13 bases between the two germline ends. CDR1 ENHRY and CDR2 SYGVKD come from the germline V gene. The CDR3 covers 13 residues. The CDR3 DNA reads TGTGCCATCAAAAGGACAGACGACTACGAGCAGTACTTC. The encoded protein is CAIKRTDDYEQYF.

This clonotype has ten or more counts. The chain joins TRBV28 to TRBJ1-2; D not certain. The CDR3 has 12 residues. Looked up from germline, CDR1 is MDHEN and CDR2 is SYDVKM. Trimming took 7 bases from V and 4 from J, leaving 10 bases between them. The CDR3 is CASISSPYGYTF. CDR3 bases: TGTGCCAGCATATCCAGCCCCTATGGCTACACCTTC.

This clonotype was found many times. The rearrangement joins TRBV7-9 to TRBJ1-1, with D perhaps TRBD1 (5 bases). V lost 4 bases, J lost 5 bases, and 8 bases lay in between. The germline V gene has CDR1 SEHNR and CDR2 FQNEAQ (reference sequence). CDR3 length: 12 residues. CDR3 nucleotide sequence: TGTGCCAGCAGCTGGGGCGAGACTGAAGCTTTCTTT. This codes for CASSWGETEAFF.

This clonotype was counted at least ten times. J is TRBJ2-3 and V is TRBV2, with D unclear. V was clipped by 10 bases and J by 0 bases, with 5 bases between them. This CDR3 is built from 11 residues. From germline, CDR1 is SNHLY and CDR2 FYNNEI. For the CDR3, the DNA is TGTGCCATGACTAGCACAGATACGCAGTATTTT. Its translation: CAMTSTDTQYF.

This clonotype has a count of ten or more. J is TRBJ2-5 and V is TRBV28, with 7 bases lining up with TRBD1. CDR1 MDHEN and CDR2 SYDVKM come from the germline V gene. The CDR3 loop spans 14 amino acids. Unmatched junction bases numbered 9, after V lost 4 bases and J lost 7 bases. The CDR3 here is CASSYGQAYATQYF. In DNA form, the CDR3 reads TGTGCCAGCAGTTACGGACAGGCCTATGCGACCCAGTACTTC.